This T cell receptor beta chain was sequenced in a study of metastatic and nonmetastatic thyroid tumors. Study as a whole: Both malignant and benign thyroid patients supplied peripheral blood and tumor or nodule tissue samples, across which the repertoires of these patients were then compared. Study outcomes and limitations: Compared with benign nodules, malignant thyroid tumors were reported to have significantly higher TCR beta diversity in both blood and tumor.

Prior to thyroid surgery, none of the patients had received any treatment. Via MiXCR, TCRdb re-called the PCR reads. Here the sample spans about 15,000 clones, about a quarter being singletons. Trimming at V came to 6 bases and at J to 7 bases, leaving 7 bases not matched to a gene. The CDR3 covers 13 residues. The germline gives CDR1 SNHLY, CDR2 FYNNEI. Regarding this clone: Its antigen remains unknown.

The source is a female donor with papillary thyroid cancer or a benign thyroid nodule (not recorded which). Some clones in this sample may be carry-over from other donors' samples. The chain employs TRBV2 and TRBJ2-7, with 9 bases that match TRBD1. Material: adjacent normal tissue. The CDR3 loop reads CASSRDREQEQYF. The CDR3 DNA is TGTGCCAGCAGCCGGGACAGGGAGCAAGAGCAGTACTTC.